This T cell receptor beta chain comes out of a study of T cell changes during pregnancy in multiple sclerosis (dated by TCRdb to between 2018 and 2021). As for the study more broadly: The study looked at changes in the T cell repertoire across pregnancy in women with multiple sclerosis.

As for this clone: Its antigen is unknown. Base qualities are missing; no much larger clone stands one base away.

CDR1 and CDR2 are read off the germline V gene as SGHAT and FQNNGV. Including cysteine and phenylalanine, the CDR3 has 15 amino acids. Left in the record is the CDR3 DNA by itself, 45 bases read in frame from the first base. V ends up 0 bases short and J 3 bases short, with an unmatched junction base count of 5. The library was produced with the immunoSEQ multiplex PCR assay. TCRdb re-hosts the immuneACCESS table, in-frame sequences only. Its copies lack some clones; in the studies checked, an unresolved V gene accounts for under half of them, and the cause for the rest is not known. The sample has approximately 44,000 clones on record, 91% of them singletons. The ten largest clones take up roughly 0.5% of the sample.

The sequences come from CD4+ T cells from peripheral blood mononuclear cells, collected in the second trimester of pregnancy. The TCR originated in a female donor in good health, enrolled as a control in a pregnancy study. The receptor chain draws on TRBV11-2 and TRBJ2-7; 7 central nucleotides agree with TRBD1. The DNA sequence follows: TGTGCCAGCAGCTTAGATCGTCAGGGGGTCTACGAGCAGTACTTC. The encoded protein is CASSLDRQGVYEQYF. Beyond the CDR3, the reference TRBV11-2 and TRBJ2-7 genes provide the residues; the full variable domain reads: EAGVAQSPRYKIIEKRQSVAFWCNPISGHATLYWYQQILGQGPKLLIQFQNNGVVDDSQLPKDRFSAERLKGVDSTLKIQPAKLEDSAVYLCASSLDRQGVYEQYFGPGTRLTVT.